A selection of T cell receptor beta chains follows, all from one sample in a study of CD8+CD57+ T cells in acquired aplastic anemia. One entry per CDR3 protein results from TCRdb running MiXCR on the reads. The table lists about 160,000 distinct CDR3 sequences, about two thirds of them singletons. The sequencing input was sorted CD4+, CD8+, or CD8+CD57+ T cells (not recorded which) from PBMCs. The source of these receptors is a human donor with aplastic anemia. CDR3s include the opening cysteine and the closing phenylalanine or tryptophan. Each record gives: J gene, V gene, clone size, CDR3 protein. Clone sizes are given selectively: once, few, many, or a class where the clone is expanded.

TRBJ2-7	TRBV29-1	NA	CSAARDPEEQYF
TRBJ1-1	TRBV24-1	NA	CATSNSGSTEAFF
TRBJ2-5	TRBV7-3	few	CASSLGGGETQYF
TRBJ1-1	TRBV5-1	few	CASSLEGVLTEAFF
TRBJ2-7	TRBV29-1	NA	CSIRDNSYEQYF
TRBJ2-7	TRBV20-1	NA	CSARDVMRGENYEQYF
TRBJ2-1	TRBV7-8	NA	CASRPTGNSYNEQFF
TRBJ2-3	TRBV19	many	CASQGSRTDTQYF
TRBJ2-1	TRBV7-8	NA	CASSSRLAGGGHEQFF
TRBJ1-2	TRBV29-1	few	CSVVTGGYYGYTF
TRBJ2-2	TRBV25-1	once	CASSETGTGFRNTGELFF
TRBJ2-5	TRBV20-1	few	CSARMRWGETQYF
TRBJ1-6	TRBV2	NA	CASSWDRDSPLHF
TRBJ2-1	TRBV7-8	NA	CASSLVAGASNAEQFF
TRBJ2-5	TRBV9	NA	CASSVLQGGETQYF
TRBJ1-1	TRBV19	once	CASSPGQRTFF
TRBJ1-1	TRBV2	NA	CASCRNMNTEAFF
TRBJ2-3	TRBV20-1	few	CSAPGSGDTQYF
TRBJ1-2	TRBV7-2	NA	CASSFGQGVDGYTF
TRBJ2-7	TRBV6-6	once	CASSYTSEYEQYF
TRBJ2-1	TRBV20-1	few	CSASEGLGYNEQFF
TRBJ2-7	TRBV29-1	NA	CSAGGGPSRELWSSYEQYF
TRBJ1-1	TRBV20-1	few	CSAEQFMNTEAFF
TRBJ2-6	TRBV19	NA	CASSRDSNSGANVLTF
TRBJ1-2	TRBV20-1	NA	CSGTDANYGYTF
TRBJ2-2	TRBV24-1	few	CATSDPSSGGELFF
TRBJ1-1	TRBV19	NA	CASSPTLRGGSAEAFF
TRBJ2-5	TRBV20-1	NA	CSARDLQDRGVETQYF
TRBJ2-7	TRBV2	many	CASSGYNGLAGANEQYF
TRBJ2-7	TRBV30	NA	CAWSTGGEQYF
TRBJ2-7	TRBV19	NA	CASSTRQGAIHEQYF
TRBJ2-3	TRBV15	NA	CATSRGWVDTSTDTQYF
TRBJ2-7	TRBV19	NA	CASRDTPYEQYF
TRBJ2-7	TRBV6-4	few	CASSYSGRGKAYEQYF
TRBJ2-5	TRBV24-1	NA	CATSDQDSFQETQYF
TRBJ1-1	TRBV19	NA	CASKRESMNTEAFF
TRBJ1-1	TRBV19	NA	CASSIGGGQTAFF
TRBJ1-1	TRBV12-3/TRBV12-4	NA	CASSVSGTGEAFF
TRBJ2-3	TRBV7-6	NA	CASSFTTGDFTDTQYF
TRBJ2-5	TRBV19	NA	CASSNQGEETQYF
TRBJ1-2	TRBV19	NA	CASSPGTGAYGYTF
TRBJ2-7	TRBV5-6	NA	CASSFDAEQYF
TRBJ1-1	TRBV12-3/TRBV12-4	NA	CASSLQGTAFF
TRBJ2-1	TRBV7-9	NA	CASRRENNEQFF
TRBJ2-3	TRBV24-1	NA	CATSDAGELSGTDTQYF
TRBJ2-1	TRBV6-6	NA	CASTPGAYNEQFF
TRBJ2-3	TRBV20-1	NA	CSARDLADTQYF
TRBJ1-5	TRBV12-3/TRBV12-4	NA	CASSSHVYSNQPQHF